A single sample is the source of the 32 T cell receptor beta chains below, sequenced in a study of CD8 T cells in Susac syndrome. With random hexamers, about 0.45 to 1 ug RNA was reverse transcribed. TCRdb re-analysed the immunoSEQ multiplex PCR reads in MiXCR, keeping a single row per CDR3 protein. The table includes approximately 160,000 distinct CDR3 sequences, 80% to 95% detected once. Sequencing used CD4+ T cells from PBMCs. These receptors were taken from a human donor in good health.

The rearrangement joins TRBV2 to TRBJ2-3, with D unclear. Germline V gene data show CDR1 as SNHLY and CDR2 as FYNNEI. V was cut by 4 bases and J by 0 bases, with 8 bases left in between. This CDR3 contains 14 residues. CDR3: CASSGISSTDTQYF. CDR3 sequence (DNA): TGTGCCAGCAGTGGGATCTCTAGCACAGATACGCAGTATTTT.

CDR3 nucleotide sequence: TGTGCCAGCAGTTTCGGAGTGGGCCAAGAGACCCAGTACTTC. Translating gives CASSFGVGQETQYF. The chain employs TRBV9 and TRBJ2-5; D gene ambiguous. The CDR3 contains 14 residues. Germline loops: CDR1 SGDLS, CDR2 YYNGEE. V was trimmed by 5 bases and J by 1 base, leaving 12 bases between them.

V gene TRBV6-6 combines with J gene TRBJ2-3; D remains unclear. The CDR3 runs 13 residues. Trimming cost V 0 bases and J 5 bases, with 6 bases left between them. Germline V CDR1 and CDR2: MNHNY, SVGAGI (reference sequence). CDR3 loop: CASSYSRGDTQYF. CDR3 nucleotide sequence: TGTGCCAGCAGTTACTCGCGAGGAGATACGCAGTATTTT.

The J gene is TRBJ1-1, the V gene TRBV20-1; the D gene is possibly TRBD1 (6 bases). Germline loops: CDR1 DFQATT, CDR2 SNEGSKA (reference sequence). With 5 bases removed from V and 6 bases from J, the gap between germline ends came to 19 bases. The CDR3 has 14 amino acids. The CDR3 DNA sequence: TGCAGTGCTCCAAGGACAGCACGTATTTCTGAAGCTTTCTTT. Encoded protein: CSAPRTARISEAFF.

The V call is TRBV6-1, the J call TRBJ1-5, with TRBD1 as a possible D gene (5 bases). This CDR3 contains 15 residues. CDR1 is MNHNS, CDR2 SASEGT, per germline. V lost 7 bases, J lost 3 bases, and 16 bases lay in between. Here the CDR3 DNA reads TGTGCCAGCACCGGGACCCCACTTGACAATCAGCCCCAGCATTTT. Protein: CASTGTPLDNQPQHF.

The CDR3 here is CAISANPETQYF. The DNA for the CDR3 is TGTGCCATCAGTGCCAACCCCGAGACCCAGTACTTC. The V call is TRBV10-3, the J call TRBJ2-5, with no clear D. The CDR3 totals 12 residues. Germline CDR1 is ENHRY and CDR2 is SYGVKD. V was clipped by 4 bases and J by 5 bases, with 8 bases between them.

This clonotype has a single count. This chain connects TRBV5-1 to TRBJ2-1, with 8 bases matching TRBD2. The CDR3 runs to 12 residues. Trimming took 10 bases from V and 7 from J; bases not matched to a gene: 7. The germline V gene encodes CDR1 SGHRS and CDR2 YFSETQ. The CDR3 region has the DNA TGCGCCTCGGGGGGGCAGGCTAATGAGCAGTTCTTC. This gives the protein CASGGQANEQFF.

The chain combines TRBV7-9 with TRBJ2-5, with 13 bases fitting TRBD2. The CDR3 totals 16 residues. V shed 5 bases, J shed 1 base, and the junction held 4 bases outside the gene matches. Germline V CDR1 and CDR2: SEHNR, FQNEAQ (reference sequence). The CDR3 spells CASSPGTSGAQETQYF. The CDR3 DNA sequence: TGTGCCAGCAGCCCAGGGACTAGCGGGGCCCAAGAGACCCAGTACTTC.

This clonotype was counted once. J is TRBJ1-4 and V is TRBV18, with D possibly being TRBD1 (5 bases). The V gene lost 4 bases and the J gene lost 5 bases, with 8 bases spanning the gap. The CDR3 extends over 13 amino acids. The germline V gene has CDR1 KGHSH and CDR2 LQKENI. CDR3 bases: TGTGCCAGCTCACGAGGGGAGAATGAAAAACTGTTTTTT. Encoded protein: CASSRGENEKLFF.

V gene TRBV12-3 or TRBV12-4 combines with J gene TRBJ1-5; no clear D. Trimming cost V 6 bases and J 0 bases, with 6 bases left between them. This CDR3 is 13 amino acids long. Written as DNA, the CDR3 is TGTGCCAGCAGGGAAGCTAGCAATCAGCCCCAGCATTTT. As protein: CASREASNQPQHF.

The DNA of the CDR3 is TGCAGTGCTCGTAGCGGGGCGGGTCAAGAGACCCAGTACTTC. Encoded protein: CSARSGAGQETQYF. This chain connects TRBV20-1 to TRBJ2-5; TRBD2 matches at 8 bases. The CDR3 extends over 14 amino acids. V dropped 5 bases and J dropped 2; count of bases not matched to a gene: 7. Germline V gene data show CDR1 as DFQATT and CDR2 as SNEGSKA (reference sequence).

This clonotype was found once. The V gene is TRBV14, the J gene TRBJ2-1, with a tentative D call TRBD1 (6 bases). The CDR3 has 17 residues. V was trimmed by 3 bases and J by 8 bases, leaving 23 bases between them. CDR1 and CDR2 (germline): SGHDN, FVKESK. The CDR3 nucleotides read TGTGCCAGCAGCCACCGAACCTTCGGACAGTTTGGTTATGAGCAGTTCTTC. This translates into CASSHRTFGQFGYEQFF. Filled out from reference TRBV14 and TRBJ2-1, the complete variable domain reads EAGVTQFPSHSVIEKGQTVTLRCDPISGHDNLYWYRRVMGKEIKFLLHFVKESKQDESGMPNNRFLAERTGGTYSTLKVQPAELEDSGVYFCASSHRTFGQFGYEQFFGPGTRLTVL.

V usage is TRBV29-1 and J usage is TRBJ2-3; no definite D call. This CDR3 region has 9 residues. In germline, CDR1 is SQVTM, CDR2 ANQGSEA. The V gene lost 0 bases and the J gene lost 8 bases, with 0 bases spanning the gap. The CDR3 DNA follows: TGCAGCGTTGAAGATACGCAGTATTTT. Amino acid sequence: CSVEDTQYF.

The V call is TRBV20-1, the J call TRBJ1-4, with TRBD1 matching 7 bases. With V trimmed by 2 bases and J by 8 bases, 8 bases remained unmatched. The CDR3 is 14 residues long. Germline lookup yields CDR1 DFQATT and CDR2 SNEGSKA (reference sequence). The CDR3 bases are TGCAGTGCTAGACAACAGGGGAGGCAGGAAAAACTGTTTTTT. Its protein product is CSARQQGRQEKLFF.

The chain uses TRBV29-1 and TRBJ1-2, with TRBD1 as a possible D gene (6 bases). The CDR3 consists of 12 residues. V lost 2 bases and J 7 bases, leaving 11 bases between the germline ends. Germline values: CDR1 SQVTM, CDR2 ANQGSEA. Written as DNA, the CDR3 is TGCAGCGTTGAACAGGGGAGTGGTGGCTACACCTTC. As protein: CSVEQGSGGYTF.

The chain employs TRBV3-1 and TRBJ1-1, with 9 bases aligning to TRBD1. CDR3 length: 16 residues. Germline lookup yields CDR1 LGHDT and CDR2 YNNKEL (reference sequence). Trimming removed 1 base from V and 3 bases from J; junction bases left unmatched: 6. CDR3 in DNA: TGTGCCAGCAGCCAAGTAGGGGACAGGGTGGACACTGAAGCTTTCTTT. Its protein is CASSQVGDRVDTEAFF.

J is TRBJ2-5 and V is TRBV29-1, with D hard to call. Trimming removed 0 bases from V and 5 bases from J, with 10 bases in between. CDR1 SQVTM and CDR2 ANQGSEA come from the germline V gene. The CDR3 is made up of 13 amino acids. The CDR3 nucleotides are TGCAGCGTTGAAGATAGCCCGGTTGAGACCCAGTACTTC. Translating gives CSVEDSPVETQYF. The full variable domain, in which reference TRBV29-1 and TRBJ2-5 provide the parts outside the CDR3, is SAVISQKPSRDICQRGTSLTIQCQVDSQVTMMFWYRQQPGQSLTLIATANQGSEATYESGFVIDKFPISRPNLTFSTLTVSNMSPEDSSIYLCSVEDSPVETQYFGPGTRLLVL.

The rearrangement uses TRBV7-2 and TRBJ2-5; tentatively, D is TRBD1 (6 bases). Trimming shortened V by 5 bases and J by 5 bases, and 12 bases separated the two germline ends. This CDR3 has 13 residues. Germline V gene data show CDR1 as SGHTA and CDR2 as FQGNSA. The CDR3, as DNA: TGTGCCAGCAGCACCAGACAGGAGGAGACCCAGTACTTC. The encoded protein is CASSTRQEETQYF.

The rearrangement joins TRBV10-3 to TRBJ2-3; D ambiguous. The germline CDR1 and CDR2 sequences are ENHRY and SYGVKD. The CDR3 is 11 residues long. Trimming left V 10 bases short and J 5 bases short, with 10 bases between. The DNA for the CDR3 is TGTGCCACCCAGAAAGGAGATACGCAGTATTTT. It yields the protein CATQKGDTQYF.

V is TRBV6-5 and J is TRBJ2-1; D is uncertain. The CDR3 consists of 16 residues. V dropped 4 bases and J dropped 3 bases, with 16 bases sitting between them. From germline, CDR1 is MNHEY and CDR2 SVGAGI. The CDR3 reads CASSFTYPEFYNEQFF. In DNA, the CDR3 is TGTGCCAGCAGTTTCACCTACCCAGAGTTCTACAATGAGCAGTTCTTC.

The chain carries TRBV7-2 and TRBJ1-1; D unclear. The V gene's germline CDR1 is SGHTA and CDR2 FQGNSA. CDR3 length: 12 residues. Trimming left V 5 bases short and J 10 bases short, with 14 bases between. The CDR3 coding sequence is TGTGCCAGCAGCCTTAGCGCCCTCGGAGCTTTCTTT. Translated: CASSLSALGAFF.

The chain couples TRBV12-3 or TRBV12-4 to TRBJ1-3; D unclear. V lost 3 bases to trimming and J lost 1 base, with 13 bases between them. The CDR3 consists of 16 residues. The CDR3 bases are TGTGCCAGCAGTTTTCACACCCTTACGTCTGGAAACACCATATATTTT. Protein sequence: CASSFHTLTSGNTIYF.

This chain joins TRBV6-5 and TRBJ2-5, with 7 bases matching TRBD2. Germline assignment: CDR1 MNHEY and CDR2 SVGAGI. The CDR3 is made up of 13 amino acids. The ends lost 6 bases at V and 4 bases at J; junction bases unmatched: 5. The CDR3 region has the DNA TGTGCCAGCAGGATCCTAGCGGCAGAGACCCAGTACTTC. It codes for CASRILAAETQYF.

The CDR3 spells CASSQNTANTEAFF. DNA of the CDR3: TGTGCCAGCAGCCAGAACACGGCGAACACTGAAGCTTTCTTT. This chain joins TRBV3-1 and TRBJ1-1, with unresolved D. Germline V gene sequence: CDR1 LGHDT, CDR2 YNNKEL (reference sequence). The CDR3 has 14 residues. Between the trimmed V and J ends, which lost 3 bases and 1 base, there was a span of 9 bases.

The chain links TRBV5-1 to TRBJ1-4; no clear D gene. Trimming shortened V by 4 bases and J by 8 bases, and 15 bases separated the two germline ends. The length of the CDR3 is 14 residues. The V gene's germline CDR1 is SGHRS and CDR2 YFSETQ. CDR3 bases: TGCGCCAGCAGCCCGGGTGGGGAACGGGAAAAACTGTTTTTT. Protein: CASSPGGEREKLFF.

The chain has TRBV20-1 and TRBJ1-1, with D tentatively TRBD1 (5 bases). This CDR3 is built from 14 residues. Trimming pared 1 base from V and 1 base from J, leaving 10 bases between. Germline CDR1 DFQATT, CDR2 SNEGSKA (reference sequence). CDR3 loop: CSARGGISNTEAFF. Here the CDR3 DNA reads TGCAGTGCTAGAGGGGGGATTTCGAACACTGAAGCTTTCTTT.

CDR3 coding DNA: TGTGCCAGCAGTGTTACGGGGTTGATGAATGGCTACACCTTC. It is translated as CASSVTGLMNGYTF. The chain carries TRBV2 and TRBJ1-2; D is ambiguous. Trimming removed 4 bases at V and 6 bases at J, with 15 bases between. CDR1 is SNHLY, CDR2 FYNNEI, per germline. This CDR3 is 14 amino acids long.

The CDR3 DNA follows: TGCAGCGCGACGAAACGACGGGATTCCTCCTACGAGCAGTACTTC. It translates to CSATKRRDSSYEQYF. The chain combines TRBV29-1 with TRBJ2-7, with a weak D call TRBD2 (5 bases). The CDR3 contains 15 residues. Trimming removed 7 bases from V and 0 bases from J, with 19 bases in between. CDR1 SQVTM and CDR2 ANQGSEA come from the germline V gene.

V gene TRBV18 combines with J gene TRBJ2-4; D could derive from TRBD1 or TRBD2 (5 bases each). V was cut by 4 bases and J by 5 bases, with 12 bases left in between. From germline, CDR1 is KGHSH and CDR2 LQKENI. CDR3 length: 14 amino acids. The DNA of the CDR3 is TGTGCCAGCTCACTTGGGACGGAACAAAACATTCAGTACTTC. Translation: CASSLGTEQNIQYF.

The J gene is TRBJ2-5, the V gene TRBV20-1; TRBD1 agrees at 9 bases. Germline CDR1 reads DFQATT; CDR2 reads SNEGSKA (reference sequence). V gave up 4 bases and J gave up 5 bases; unmatched junction bases: 5. CDR3 length equals 13 residues. CDR3 sequence: CSATQGAQETQYF. The DNA of the CDR3 is TGCAGTGCTACACAGGGGGCGCAGGAGACCCAGTACTTC.

The rearrangement links TRBV2 to TRBJ1-1; 10 positions agree with TRBD1. CDR3 length: 15 amino acids. With V trimmed by 7 bases and J by 10 bases, 15 bases remained unmatched. Germline CDR1 and CDR2: SNHLY and FYNNEI. In nucleotides, the CDR3 is TGTGCCAGCACCGGACAGGGGGTTACCTTCTTGGGAGCTTTCTTT. Its protein is CASTGQGVTFLGAFF. Filled out from reference TRBV2 and TRBJ1-1, the complete variable domain reads EPEVTQTPSHQVTQMGQEVILRCVPISNHLYFYWYRQILGQKVEFLVSFYNNEISEKSEIFDDQFSVERPDGSNFTLKIRSTKLEDSAMYFCASTGQGVTFLGAFFGQGTRLTVV.

This chain joins TRBV7-6 and TRBJ2-4; 9 bases line up with TRBD1. The ends lost 4 bases at V and 7 bases at J; junction bases unmatched: 14. The CDR3 has 17 residues. Germline CDR1 SGHVS, CDR2 FNYEAQ. The CDR3 spells CASSSRRNRGLVNIQYF. The DNA for the CDR3 is TGTGCCAGCAGCTCCCGAAGGAACAGGGGGCTCGTGAACATTCAGTACTTC.